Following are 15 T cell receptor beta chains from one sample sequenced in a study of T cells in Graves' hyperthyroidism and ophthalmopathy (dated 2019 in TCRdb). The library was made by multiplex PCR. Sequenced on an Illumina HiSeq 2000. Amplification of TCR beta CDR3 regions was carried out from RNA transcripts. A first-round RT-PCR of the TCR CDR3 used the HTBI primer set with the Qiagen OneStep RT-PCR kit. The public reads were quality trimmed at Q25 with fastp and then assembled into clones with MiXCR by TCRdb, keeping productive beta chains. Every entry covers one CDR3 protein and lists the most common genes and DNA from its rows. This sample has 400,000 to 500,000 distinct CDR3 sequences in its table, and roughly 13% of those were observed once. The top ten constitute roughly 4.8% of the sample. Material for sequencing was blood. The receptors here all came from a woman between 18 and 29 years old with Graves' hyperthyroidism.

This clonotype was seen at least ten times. The CDR3 bases are TGTGCCAGCAGTTTTGCGCAAACCTACGAGCAGTACTTC. It is translated as CASSFAQTYEQYF. The chain employs TRBV12-3 or TRBV12-4 and TRBJ2-7; no firm D call. The CDR3 runs to 13 residues. V lost 3 bases to trimming and J lost 2 bases, with 8 bases between them.

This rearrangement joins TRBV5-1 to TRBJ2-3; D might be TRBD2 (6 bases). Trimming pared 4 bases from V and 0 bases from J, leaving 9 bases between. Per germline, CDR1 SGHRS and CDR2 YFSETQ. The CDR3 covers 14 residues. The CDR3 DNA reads TGCGCCAGCAGCCCGGGGGAAAGCACAGATACGCAGTATTTT. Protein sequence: CASSPGESTDTQYF.

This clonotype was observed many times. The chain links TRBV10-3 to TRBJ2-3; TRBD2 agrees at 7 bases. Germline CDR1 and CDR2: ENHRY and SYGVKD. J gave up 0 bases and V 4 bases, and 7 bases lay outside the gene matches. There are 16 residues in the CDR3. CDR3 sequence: CAISAPLATSTDTQYF. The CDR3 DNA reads TGTGCCATCAGTGCCCCACTAGCGACAAGCACAGATACGCAGTATTTT.

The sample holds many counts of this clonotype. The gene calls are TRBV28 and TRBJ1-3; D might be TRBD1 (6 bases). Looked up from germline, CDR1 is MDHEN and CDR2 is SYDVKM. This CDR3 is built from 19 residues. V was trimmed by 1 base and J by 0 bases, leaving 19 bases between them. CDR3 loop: CASSLFVGAGPLSGNTIYF. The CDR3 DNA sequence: TGTGCCAGCAGTTTATTTGTGGGGGCAGGGCCCCTCTCTGGAAACACCATATATTTT.

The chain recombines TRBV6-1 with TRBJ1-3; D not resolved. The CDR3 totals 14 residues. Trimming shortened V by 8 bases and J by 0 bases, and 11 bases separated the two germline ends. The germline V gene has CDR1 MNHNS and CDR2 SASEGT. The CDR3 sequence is CASLGLSSGNTIYF. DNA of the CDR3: TGTGCCAGCTTGGGCCTTAGCTCTGGAAACACCATATATTTT.

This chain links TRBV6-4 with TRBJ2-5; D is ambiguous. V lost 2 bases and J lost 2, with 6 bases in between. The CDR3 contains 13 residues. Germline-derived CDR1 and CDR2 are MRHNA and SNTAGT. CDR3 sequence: CASSDAPQETQYF. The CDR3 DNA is TGTGCCAGCAGTGACGCCCCTCAAGAGACCCAGTACTTC.

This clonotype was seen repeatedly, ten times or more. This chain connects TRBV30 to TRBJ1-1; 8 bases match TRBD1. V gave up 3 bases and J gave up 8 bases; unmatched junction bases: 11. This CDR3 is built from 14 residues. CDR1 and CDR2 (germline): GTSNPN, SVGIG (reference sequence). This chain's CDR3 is CAWRGTGSLGEAFF. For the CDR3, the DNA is TGTGCCTGGAGGGGGACAGGCTCATTGGGAGAAGCTTTCTTT.

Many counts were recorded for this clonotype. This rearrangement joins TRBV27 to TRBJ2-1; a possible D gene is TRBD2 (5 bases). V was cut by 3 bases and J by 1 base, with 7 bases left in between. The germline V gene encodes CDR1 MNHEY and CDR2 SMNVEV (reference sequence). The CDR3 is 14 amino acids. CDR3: CASSFGESYNEQFF. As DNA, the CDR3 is TGTGCCAGCAGTTTTGGGGAGTCCTACAATGAGCAGTTCTTC.

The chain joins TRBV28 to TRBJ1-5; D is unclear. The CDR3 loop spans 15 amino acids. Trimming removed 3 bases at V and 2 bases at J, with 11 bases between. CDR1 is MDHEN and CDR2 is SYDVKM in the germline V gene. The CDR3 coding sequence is TGTGCCAGCAGTTTGCCCGGTGGGGGCAATCAGCCCCAGCATTTT. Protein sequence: CASSLPGGGNQPQHF.

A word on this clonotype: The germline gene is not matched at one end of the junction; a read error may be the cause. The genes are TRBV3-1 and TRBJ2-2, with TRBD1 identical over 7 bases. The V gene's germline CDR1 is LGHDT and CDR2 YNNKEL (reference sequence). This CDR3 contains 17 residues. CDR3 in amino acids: CASSQEGQFANIGELFF. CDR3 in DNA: TGTGCCAGCAGCCAAGAGGGACAGTTCGCGAACATCGGGGAGCTGTTTTTT.

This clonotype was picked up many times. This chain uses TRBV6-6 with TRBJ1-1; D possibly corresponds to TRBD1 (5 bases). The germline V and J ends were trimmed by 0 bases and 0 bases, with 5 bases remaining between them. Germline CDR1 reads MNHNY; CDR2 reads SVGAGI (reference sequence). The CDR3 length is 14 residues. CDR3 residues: CASSYSGLNTEAFF. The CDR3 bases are TGTGCCAGCAGTTACTCGGGGCTGAACACTGAAGCTTTCTTT.

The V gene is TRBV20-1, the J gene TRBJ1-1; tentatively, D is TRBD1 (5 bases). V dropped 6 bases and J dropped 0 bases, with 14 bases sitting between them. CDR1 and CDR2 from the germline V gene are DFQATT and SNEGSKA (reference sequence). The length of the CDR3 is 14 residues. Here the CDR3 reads CSAKLGRLNTEAFF. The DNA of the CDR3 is TGCAGTGCAAAACTGGGACGGCTGAACACTGAAGCTTTCTTT.

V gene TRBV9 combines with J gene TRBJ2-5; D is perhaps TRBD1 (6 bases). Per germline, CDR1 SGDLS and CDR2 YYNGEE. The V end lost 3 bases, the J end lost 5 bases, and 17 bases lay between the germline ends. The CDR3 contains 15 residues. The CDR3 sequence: CASSEKGQPWETQYF. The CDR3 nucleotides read TGTGCCAGCAGCGAGAAAGGACAGCCCTGGGAGACCCAGTACTTC.

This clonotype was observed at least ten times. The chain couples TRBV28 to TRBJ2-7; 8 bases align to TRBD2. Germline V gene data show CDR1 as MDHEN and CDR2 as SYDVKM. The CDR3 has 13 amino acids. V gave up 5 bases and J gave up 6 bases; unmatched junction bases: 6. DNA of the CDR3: TGTGCCAGCAGTCCAGGACTAGCCGGCGAGCAGTACTTC. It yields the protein CASSPGLAGEQYF.

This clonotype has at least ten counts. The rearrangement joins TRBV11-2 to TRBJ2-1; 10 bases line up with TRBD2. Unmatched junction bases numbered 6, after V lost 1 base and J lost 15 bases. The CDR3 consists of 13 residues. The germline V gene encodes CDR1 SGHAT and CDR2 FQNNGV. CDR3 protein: CASSLGGTSEGFF. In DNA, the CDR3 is TGTGCCAGCAGCTTAGGGGGGACTAGCGAAGGGTTCTTC.